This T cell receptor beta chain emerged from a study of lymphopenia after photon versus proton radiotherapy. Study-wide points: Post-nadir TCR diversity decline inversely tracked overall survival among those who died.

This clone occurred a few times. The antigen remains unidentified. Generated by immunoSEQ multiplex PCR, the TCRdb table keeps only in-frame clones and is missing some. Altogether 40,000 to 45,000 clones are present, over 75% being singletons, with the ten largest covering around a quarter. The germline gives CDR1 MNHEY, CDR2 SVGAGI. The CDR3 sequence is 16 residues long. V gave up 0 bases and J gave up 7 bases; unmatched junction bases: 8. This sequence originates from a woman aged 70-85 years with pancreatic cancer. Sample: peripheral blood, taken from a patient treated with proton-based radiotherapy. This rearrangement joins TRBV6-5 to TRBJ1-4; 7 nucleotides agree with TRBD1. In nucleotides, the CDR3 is TGTGCCAGCAGTTACTCGGTGACAGGGCGAGTTGAAAAACTGTTTTTT. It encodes CASSYSVTGRVEKLFF.